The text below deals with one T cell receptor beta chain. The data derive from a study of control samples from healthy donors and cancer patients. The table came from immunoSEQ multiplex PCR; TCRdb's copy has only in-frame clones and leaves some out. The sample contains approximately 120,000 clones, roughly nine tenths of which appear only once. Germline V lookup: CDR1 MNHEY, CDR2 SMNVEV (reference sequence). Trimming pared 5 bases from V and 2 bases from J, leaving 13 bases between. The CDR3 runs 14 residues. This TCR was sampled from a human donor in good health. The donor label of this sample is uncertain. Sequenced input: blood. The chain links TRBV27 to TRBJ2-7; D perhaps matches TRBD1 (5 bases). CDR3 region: CASSTNDRTYEQYF. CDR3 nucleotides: TGTGCCAGCAGTACTAACGACAGAACCTACGAGCAGTACTTC.